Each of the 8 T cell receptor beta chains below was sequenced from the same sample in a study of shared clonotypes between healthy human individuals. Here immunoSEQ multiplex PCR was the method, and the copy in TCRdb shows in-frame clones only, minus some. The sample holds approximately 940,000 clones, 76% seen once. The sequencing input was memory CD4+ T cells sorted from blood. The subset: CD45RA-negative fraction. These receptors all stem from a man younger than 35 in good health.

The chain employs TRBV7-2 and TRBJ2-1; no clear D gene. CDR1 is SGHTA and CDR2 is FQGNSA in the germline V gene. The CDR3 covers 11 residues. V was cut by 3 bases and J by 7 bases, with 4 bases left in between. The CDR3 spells CASSFGNEQFF. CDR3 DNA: TGTGCCAGCAGCTTCGGGAATGAGCAGTTCTTC.

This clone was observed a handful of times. CDR3 residues: CASSLFGELFF. Here the CDR3 DNA reads TGTGCCAGCAGTTTATTCGGGGAACTGTTTTTT. The chain uses TRBV28 and TRBJ1-4, with no clear D. The CDR3 extends over 11 amino acids. CDR1 MDHEN and CDR2 SYDVKM come from the germline V gene. The V and J ends lost 1 base and 12 bases respectively, with 6 bases between them.

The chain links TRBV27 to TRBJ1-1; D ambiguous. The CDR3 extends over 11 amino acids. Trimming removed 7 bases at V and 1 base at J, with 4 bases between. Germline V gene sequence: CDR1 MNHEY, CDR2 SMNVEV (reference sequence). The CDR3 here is CASKKNTEAFF. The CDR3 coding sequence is TGTGCCAGCAAGAAGAACACTGAAGCTTTCTTT.

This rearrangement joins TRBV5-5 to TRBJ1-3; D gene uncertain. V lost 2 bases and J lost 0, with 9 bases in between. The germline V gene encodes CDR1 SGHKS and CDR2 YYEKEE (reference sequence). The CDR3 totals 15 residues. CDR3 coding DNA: TGTGCCAGCAGCTTTAGGGTGAGCTCTGGAAACACCATATATTTT. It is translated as CASSFRVSSGNTIYF.

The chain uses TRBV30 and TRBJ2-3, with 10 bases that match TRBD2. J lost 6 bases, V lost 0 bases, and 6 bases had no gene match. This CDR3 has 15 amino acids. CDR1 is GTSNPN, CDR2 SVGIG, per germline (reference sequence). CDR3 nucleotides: TGTGCCTGGAGTGTTTTACTAGCGGGAAGGGATACGCAGTATTTT. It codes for CAWSVLLAGRDTQYF.

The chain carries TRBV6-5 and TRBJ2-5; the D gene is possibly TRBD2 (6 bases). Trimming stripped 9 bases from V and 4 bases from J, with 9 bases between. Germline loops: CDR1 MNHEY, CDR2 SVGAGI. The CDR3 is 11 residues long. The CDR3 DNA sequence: TGTGCCAGTCTCGGGAGAGAGACCCAGTACTTC. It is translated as CASLGRETQYF.

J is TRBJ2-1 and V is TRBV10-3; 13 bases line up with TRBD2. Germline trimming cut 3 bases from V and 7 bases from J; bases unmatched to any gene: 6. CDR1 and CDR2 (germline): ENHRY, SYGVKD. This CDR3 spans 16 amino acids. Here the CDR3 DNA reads TGTGCCATCAGTGACCCCGGGACTAGCGGGACGAATGAGCAGTTCTTC. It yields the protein CAISDPGTSGTNEQFF.

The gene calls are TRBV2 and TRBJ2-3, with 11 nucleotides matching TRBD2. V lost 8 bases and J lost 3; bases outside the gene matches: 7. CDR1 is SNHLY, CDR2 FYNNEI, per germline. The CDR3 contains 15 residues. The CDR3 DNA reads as TGTGCCAGCTTAGCGGGAGGGGCGGTAACAGATACGCAGTATTTT. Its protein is CASLAGGAVTDTQYF.